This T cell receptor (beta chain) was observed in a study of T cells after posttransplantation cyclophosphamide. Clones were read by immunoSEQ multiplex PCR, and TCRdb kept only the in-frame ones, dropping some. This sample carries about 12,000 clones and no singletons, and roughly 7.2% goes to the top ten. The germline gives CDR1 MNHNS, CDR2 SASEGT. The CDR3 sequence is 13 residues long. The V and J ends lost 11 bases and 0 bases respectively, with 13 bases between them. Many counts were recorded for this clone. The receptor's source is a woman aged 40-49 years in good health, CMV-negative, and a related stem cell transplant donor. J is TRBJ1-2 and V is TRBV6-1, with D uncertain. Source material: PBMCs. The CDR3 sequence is CAFSRAPNYGYTF. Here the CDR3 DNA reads TGTGCCTTCTCGCGGGCTCCTAACTATGGCTACACCTTC.